Shown below are 15 T cell receptor beta chains from a single sample sequenced in a study of prognosis after radiotherapy for stage I lung cancer. CDR3 of TCR beta was amplified from genomic DNA via a two-round multiplex PCR. The authors ran first-round PCR with primers specific to each TRBV and TRBJ gene. TCRdb reanalysed the multiplex PCR reads using MiXCR and keeps one entry per CDR3 protein. The top ten clones hold more than 13% of a sample with tens of thousands of distinct CDR3 sequences, more than 45% of them seen once. This sample comprised PBMCs, obtained before or after stereotactic body radiation therapy (not recorded which). The source of these receptors is a donor aged 50 or older with non-small cell lung cancer.

This clonotype was seen repeatedly, ten times or more. This chain links TRBV20-1 with TRBJ2-3; 7 bases map to TRBD2. The CDR3 is made up of 16 amino acids. The germline V gene encodes CDR1 DFQATT and CDR2 SNEGSKA (reference sequence). V was clipped by 2 bases and J by 3 bases; unmatched bases: 11. CDR3 DNA sequence: TGCAGTGCTAGAAATGTAAGGGACTACGCAACAGATACGCAGTATTTT. It yields the protein CSARNVRDYATDTQYF.

A word on this clonotype: Given a much more abundant clone one base away, this may be a read error. The CDR3 loop reads CSSQVGEGGETQYF. The CDR3, as DNA: TGCAGTTCCCAAGTCGGCGAGGGGGGAGAGACCCAGTACTTC. The chain is built from TRBV20-1 and TRBJ2-5; D might be TRBD1 or TRBD2, each matching 6 bases. Between the trimmed V and J ends, which lost 8 bases and 4 bases, there was a span of 20 bases. The germline V gene has CDR1 DFQATT and CDR2 SNEGSKA (reference sequence). This CDR3 contains 14 residues.

The rearrangement links TRBV5-1 to TRBJ2-2; possible D gene TRBD1, 6 bases. V lost 4 bases and J 7 bases, leaving 26 bases between the germline ends. The CDR3 consists of 18 residues. CDR1 and CDR2 (germline): SGHRS, YFSETQ. In DNA form, the CDR3 reads TGCGCCAGCAGCCCACAACAGGGCAGTGGGATTGGTATCGGGGAGCTGTTTTTT. It is translated as CASSPQQGSGIGIGELFF.

This clonotype was counted at least ten times. The chain has TRBV11-3 and TRBJ2-5, with 10 bases aligning to TRBD2. The CDR3 has 17 amino acids. Trimming took 2 bases from V and 5 from J; bases not matched to a gene: 11. CDR1 SGHNT and CDR2 YENEEA come from the germline V gene. The CDR3 DNA sequence: TGTGCCAGCAGCTTAAGTTGGGGTAGCGGGAGGAAGGAGACCCAGTACTTC. Encoded protein: CASSLSWGSGRKETQYF.

The chain uses TRBV12-3 or TRBV12-4 and TRBJ2-2, with 8 bases matching TRBD1. The CDR3 runs 17 residues. J lost 4 bases, V lost 10 bases, and 17 bases had no gene match. CDR3 sequence: CANQGEVTGAGTGELFF. CDR3 bases: TGTGCCAACCAGGGGGAGGTGACAGGGGCGGGCACCGGGGAGCTGTTTTTT.

This clonotype appeared a single time. The rearrangement joins TRBV6-1 to TRBJ1-5; D is perhaps TRBD1 (5 bases). The CDR3 spans 14 residues. Trimming cost V 6 bases and J 16 bases, with 25 bases left between them. Germline values: CDR1 MNHNS, CDR2 SASEGT. The CDR3 DNA is TGTGCCAGCAGCCATCAGGGTGGCAATCAGCCCCCCCATTTT. Translated: CASSHQGGNQPPHF.

The chain recombines TRBV6-1 with TRBJ2-2; 8 bases are a match to TRBD1. The junction had 9 bases not matched to a gene; V was cut back by 8 bases and J by 7 bases. CDR1 and CDR2 (germline): MNHNS, SASEGT. CDR3 length equals 14 residues. The CDR3, as DNA: TGTGCCAGCGGACCCCAGGGGGCTGGCGGGGAGCTGTTTTTT. Translated: CASGPQGAGGELFF.

In its sample, this clonotype ranks as medium-sized. The chain recombines TRBV6-2 or TRBV6-3 with TRBJ2-1; D is unclear. V lost 7 bases and J 8 bases, leaving 21 bases between the germline ends. Germline V gene data show CDR1 as MNHEY and CDR2 as SVGEGT. This CDR3 comprises 15 residues. This chain's CDR3 is CASISGLSRGDEQFF. The CDR3 coding sequence is TGTGCCAGCATTTCCGGGTTGTCTCGAGGCGATGAGCAGTTCTTC.

There are many counts of this clonotype. The chain joins TRBV6-1 to TRBJ1-2, with 8 bases fitting TRBD1. The CDR3 runs to 15 residues. The V gene end was trimmed by 6 bases and the J gene end by 3 bases; junction bases not matched to a gene: 9. CDR1 MNHNS and CDR2 SASEGT come from the germline V gene. The DNA of the CDR3 is TGTGCCAGCAGGGAGACAGGGGTGTACTACTATGGCTACACCTTC. Translation: CASRETGVYYYGYTF.

In its sample, this clonotype was seen many times. The rearrangement links TRBV11-2 to TRBJ2-5, with 8 positions matching TRBD2. The CDR3 is made up of 15 amino acids. J gave up 4 bases and V 1 base, and 5 bases lay outside the gene matches. The germline CDR1 and CDR2 sequences are SGHAT and FQNNGV. The CDR3 nucleotides read TGTGCCAGCAGCTTAGCCGGGGGGGCTGGAGAGACCCAGTACTTC. This encodes CASSLAGGAGETQYF.

The table lists this clonotype with many counts. The gene calls are TRBV7-6 and TRBJ2-3, with D perhaps TRBD2 (6 bases). The V gene's germline CDR1 is SGHVS and CDR2 FNYEAQ. The CDR3 extends over 17 amino acids. The V gene lost 5 bases and the J gene lost 5 bases, with 23 bases spanning the gap. CDR3 in amino acids: CASSLGTSPLSLDTQYF. The DNA for the CDR3 is TGTGCCAGCAGCCTAGGGACTTCACCCTTGTCATTAGATACGCAGTATTTT.

This clonotype appeared many times. This sequence joins TRBV13 and TRBJ2-5, with D possibly TRBD1 on 6 matching bases. Trimming removed 2 bases at V and 5 bases at J, with 9 bases between. This CDR3 region has 13 residues. The V gene's germline CDR1 is PRHDT and CDR2 FYEKMQ (reference sequence). The CDR3 here is CASSLQGSETQYF. In DNA, the CDR3 is TGTGCCAGCAGCTTACAGGGGTCGGAGACCCAGTACTTC.

This chain links TRBV4-3 with TRBJ2-2; 7 bases fit TRBD2. V lost 4 bases to trimming and J lost 4 bases; unmatched junction nucleotides: 6. This CDR3 comprises 15 residues. Germline V gene data show CDR1 as LGHNA and CDR2 as YSLEER. The CDR3 sequence is CASSRGLESTGELFF. In DNA form, the CDR3 reads TGCGCCAGCAGCCGAGGACTAGAGAGCACCGGGGAGCTGTTTTTT.

In this sample, this clonotype turned up a few times. The chain has TRBV27 and TRBJ2-7; the D gene is possibly TRBD1 (5 bases). Trimming took 2 bases from V and 5 from J, leaving 10 bases between them. The CDR3 is 13 amino acids. Per the germline V gene, CDR1 is MNHEY and CDR2 is SMNVEV (reference sequence). The CDR3 region has the DNA TGTGCCAGCAGTTTAAGCAGGACAAACGAGCAGTACTTC. Protein: CASSLSRTNEQYF.

This clonotype was recorded at least ten times. V usage is TRBV5-1 and J usage is TRBJ1-1; D is possibly TRBD1 (5 bases). The CDR3 contains 14 residues. V dropped 4 bases and J dropped 0 bases, with 10 bases sitting between them. Germline V lookup: CDR1 SGHRS, CDR2 YFSETQ. DNA of the CDR3: TGCGCCAGCAGCCAGGAGACAGTGAACACTGAAGCTTTCTTT. This encodes CASSQETVNTEAFF.